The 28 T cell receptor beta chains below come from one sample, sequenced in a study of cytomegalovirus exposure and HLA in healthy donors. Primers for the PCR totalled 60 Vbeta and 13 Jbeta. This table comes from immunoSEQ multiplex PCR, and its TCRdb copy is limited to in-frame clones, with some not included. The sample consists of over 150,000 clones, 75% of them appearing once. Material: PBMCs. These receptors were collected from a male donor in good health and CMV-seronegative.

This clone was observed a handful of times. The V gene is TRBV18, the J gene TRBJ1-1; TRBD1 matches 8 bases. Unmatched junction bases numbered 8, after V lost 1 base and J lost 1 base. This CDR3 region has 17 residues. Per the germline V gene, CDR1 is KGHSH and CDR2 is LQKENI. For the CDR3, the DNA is TGTGCCAGCTCACCACGGAGCCTCCAGGGGGCGAACACTGAAGCTTTCTTT. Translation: CASSPRSLQGANTEAFF.

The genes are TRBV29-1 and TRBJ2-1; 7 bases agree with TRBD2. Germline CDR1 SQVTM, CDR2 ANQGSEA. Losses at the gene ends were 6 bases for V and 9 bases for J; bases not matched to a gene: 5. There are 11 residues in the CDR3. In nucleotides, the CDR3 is TGCAGCGTCCGGCGGGAGATTGAGCAGTTCTTC. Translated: CSVRREIEQFF.

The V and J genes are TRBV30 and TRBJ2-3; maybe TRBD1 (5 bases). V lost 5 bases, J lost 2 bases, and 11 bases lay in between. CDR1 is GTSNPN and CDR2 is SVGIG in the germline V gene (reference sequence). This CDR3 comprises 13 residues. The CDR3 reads CAWARESTDTQYF. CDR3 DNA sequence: TGTGCCTGGGCCAGGGAATCCACAGATACGCAGTATTTT.

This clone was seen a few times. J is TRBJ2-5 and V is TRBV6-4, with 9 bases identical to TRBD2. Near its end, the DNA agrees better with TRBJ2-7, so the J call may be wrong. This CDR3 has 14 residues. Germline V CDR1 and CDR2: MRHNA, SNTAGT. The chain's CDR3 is CASKGREGCYEQYF. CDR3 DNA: TGTGCCAGCAAAGGGCGGGAGGGATGCTACGAGCAGTACTTC.

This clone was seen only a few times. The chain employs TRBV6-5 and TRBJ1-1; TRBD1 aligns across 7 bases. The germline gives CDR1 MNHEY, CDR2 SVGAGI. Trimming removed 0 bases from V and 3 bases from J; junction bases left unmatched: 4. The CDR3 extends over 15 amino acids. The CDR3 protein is CASSYSRGRDTEAFF. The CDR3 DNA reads TGTGCCAGCAGTTACTCGAGGGGGCGGGACACTGAAGCTTTCTTT.

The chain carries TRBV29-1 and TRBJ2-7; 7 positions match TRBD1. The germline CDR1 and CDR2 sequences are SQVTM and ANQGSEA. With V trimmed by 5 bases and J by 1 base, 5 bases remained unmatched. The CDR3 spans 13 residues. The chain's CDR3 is CSVIGQESYEQYF. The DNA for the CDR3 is TGCAGCGTTATTGGACAGGAGTCCTACGAGCAGTACTTC.

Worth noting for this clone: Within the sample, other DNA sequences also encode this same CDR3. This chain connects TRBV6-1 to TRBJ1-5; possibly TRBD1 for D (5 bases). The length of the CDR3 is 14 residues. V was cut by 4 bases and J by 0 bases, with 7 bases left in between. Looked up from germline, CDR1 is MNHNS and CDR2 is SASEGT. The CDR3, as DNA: TGTGCCAGCAGTGGGGGGGGTAGCAATCAGCCCCAGCATTTT. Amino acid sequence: CASSGGGSNQPQHF.

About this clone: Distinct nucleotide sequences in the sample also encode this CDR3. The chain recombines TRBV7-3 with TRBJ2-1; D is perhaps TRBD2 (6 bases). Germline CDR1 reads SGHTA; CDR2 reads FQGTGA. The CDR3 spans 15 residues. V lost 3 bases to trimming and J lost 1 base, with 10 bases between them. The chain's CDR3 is CASSFSGSSYNEQFF. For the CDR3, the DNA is TGTGCCAGCAGCTTTAGCGGTTCTTCCTACAATGAGCAGTTCTTC.

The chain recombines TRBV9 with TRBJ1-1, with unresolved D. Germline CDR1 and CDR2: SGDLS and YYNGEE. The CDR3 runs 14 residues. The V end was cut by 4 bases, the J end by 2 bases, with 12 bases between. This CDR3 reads CASSTDTVNTEAFF. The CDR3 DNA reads TGTGCCAGCAGCACCGACACAGTTAACACTGAAGCTTTCTTT.

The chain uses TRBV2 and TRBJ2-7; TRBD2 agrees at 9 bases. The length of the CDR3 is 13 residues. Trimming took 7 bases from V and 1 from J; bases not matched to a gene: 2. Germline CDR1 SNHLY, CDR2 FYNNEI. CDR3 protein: CASTGLASYEQYF. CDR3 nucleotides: TGTGCCAGCACTGGACTAGCGTCCTACGAGCAGTACTTC.

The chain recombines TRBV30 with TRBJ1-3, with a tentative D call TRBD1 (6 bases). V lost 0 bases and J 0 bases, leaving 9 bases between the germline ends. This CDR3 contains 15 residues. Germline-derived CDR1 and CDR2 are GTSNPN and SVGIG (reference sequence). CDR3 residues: CAWSVPGDSGNTIYF. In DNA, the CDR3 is TGTGCCTGGAGTGTACCAGGGGACTCTGGAAACACCATATATTTT.

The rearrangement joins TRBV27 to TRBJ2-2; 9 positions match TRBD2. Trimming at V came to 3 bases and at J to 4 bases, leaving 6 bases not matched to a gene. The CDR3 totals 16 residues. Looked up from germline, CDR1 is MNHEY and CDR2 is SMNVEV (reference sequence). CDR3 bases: TGTGCCAGCAGTTTGAGGGGCGGGAGGGTCACCGGGGAGCTGTTTTTT. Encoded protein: CASSLRGGRVTGELFF.

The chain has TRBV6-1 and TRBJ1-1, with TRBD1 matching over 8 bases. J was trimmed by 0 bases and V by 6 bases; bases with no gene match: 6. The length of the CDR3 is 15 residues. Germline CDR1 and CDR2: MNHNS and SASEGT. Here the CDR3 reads CASRRQGSMNTEAFF. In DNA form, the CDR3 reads TGTGCCAGCAGAAGACAGGGGTCCATGAACACTGAAGCTTTCTTT.

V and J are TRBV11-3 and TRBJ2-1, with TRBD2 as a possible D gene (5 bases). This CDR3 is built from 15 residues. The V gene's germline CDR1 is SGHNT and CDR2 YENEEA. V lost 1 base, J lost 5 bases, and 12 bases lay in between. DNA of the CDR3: TGTGCCAGCAGCTTAGTTGGTGCTAGCCACAATGAGCAGTTCTTC. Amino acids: CASSLVGASHNEQFF.

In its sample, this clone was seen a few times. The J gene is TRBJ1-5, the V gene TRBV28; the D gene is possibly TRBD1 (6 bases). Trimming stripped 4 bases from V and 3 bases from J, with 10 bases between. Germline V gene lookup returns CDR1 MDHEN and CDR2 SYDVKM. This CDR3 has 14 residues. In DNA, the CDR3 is TGTGCCAGCAGTTCGGACAGACCCAATCAGCCCCAGCATTTT. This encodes CASSSDRPNQPQHF.

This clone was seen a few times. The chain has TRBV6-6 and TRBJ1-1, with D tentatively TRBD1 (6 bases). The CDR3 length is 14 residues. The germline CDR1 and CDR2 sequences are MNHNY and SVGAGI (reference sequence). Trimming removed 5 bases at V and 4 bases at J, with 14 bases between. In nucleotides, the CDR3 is TGTGCCAGCAGTCCCCTCAACAGGGTCACTGAAGCTTTCTTT. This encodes CASSPLNRVTEAFF.

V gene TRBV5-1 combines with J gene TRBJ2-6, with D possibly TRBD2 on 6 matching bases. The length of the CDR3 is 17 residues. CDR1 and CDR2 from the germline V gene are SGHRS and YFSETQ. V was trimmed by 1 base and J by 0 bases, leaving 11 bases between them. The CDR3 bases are TGCGCCAGCAGCTTGACTAGCCTCATCTCTGGGGCCAACGTCCTGACTTTC. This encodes CASSLTSLISGANVLTF.

In DNA form, the CDR3 reads TGTGCCAGCAGCTTATTGGCACCGGGACAGCAATCCGGGGCCAACGTCCTGACTTTC. This sequence encodes CASSLLAPGQQSGANVLTF. The chain is built from TRBV11-2 and TRBJ2-6, with 7 bases that match TRBD1. The CDR3 is 19 residues long. V lost 2 bases, J lost 4 bases, and 14 bases stayed unmatched. CDR1 SGHAT and CDR2 FQNNGV come from the germline V gene.

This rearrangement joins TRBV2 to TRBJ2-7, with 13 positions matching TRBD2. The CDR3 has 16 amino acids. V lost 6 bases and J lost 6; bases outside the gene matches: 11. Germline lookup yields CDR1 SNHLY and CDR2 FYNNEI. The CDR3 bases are TGTGCCAGCAGCGGACTAGCGGGAGCTTCCATACGCGAGCAGTACTTC. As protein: CASSGLAGASIREQYF. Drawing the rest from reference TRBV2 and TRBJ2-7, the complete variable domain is EPEVTQTPSHQVTQMGQEVILRCVPISNHLYFYWYRQILGQKVEFLVSFYNNEISEKSEIFDDQFSVERPDGSNFTLKIRSTKLEDSAMYFCASSGLAGASIREQYFGPGTRLTVT.

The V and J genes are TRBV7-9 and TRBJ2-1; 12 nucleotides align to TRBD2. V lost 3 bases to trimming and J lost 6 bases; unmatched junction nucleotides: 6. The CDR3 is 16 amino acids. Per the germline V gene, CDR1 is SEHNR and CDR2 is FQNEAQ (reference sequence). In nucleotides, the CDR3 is TGTGCCAGCAGCTTTACAACTAGCGGGAGGAGCAATGAGCAGTTCTTC. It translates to CASSFTTSGRSNEQFF. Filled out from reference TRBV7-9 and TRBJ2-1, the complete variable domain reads DTGVSQNPRHKITKRGQNVTFRCDPISEHNRLYWYRQTLGQGPEFLTYFQNEAQLEKSRLLSDRFSAERPKGSFSTLEIQRTEQGDSAMYLCASSFTTSGRSNEQFFGPGTRLTVL.

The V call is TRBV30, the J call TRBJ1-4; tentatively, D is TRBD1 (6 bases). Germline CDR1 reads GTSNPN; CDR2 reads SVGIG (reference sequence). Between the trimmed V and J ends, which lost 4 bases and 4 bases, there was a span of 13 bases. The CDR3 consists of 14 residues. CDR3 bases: TGTGCCTGGACCCCGGACAGCGATAATGAAAAACTGTTTTTT. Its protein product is CAWTPDSDNEKLFF.

CDR3 sequence: CAWSVRIGGNQPQHF. The CDR3 DNA reads as TGTGCCTGGAGTGTACGTATTGGCGGAAATCAGCCCCAGCATTTT. The V call is TRBV30, the J call TRBJ1-5; no reliable D call. Trimming stripped 0 bases from V and 4 bases from J, with 13 bases between. The CDR3 totals 15 residues. The germline V gene encodes CDR1 GTSNPN and CDR2 SVGIG (reference sequence).

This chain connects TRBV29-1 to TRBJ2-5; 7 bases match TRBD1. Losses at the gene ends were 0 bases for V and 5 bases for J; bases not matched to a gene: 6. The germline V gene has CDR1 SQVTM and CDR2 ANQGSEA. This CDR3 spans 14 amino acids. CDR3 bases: TGCAGCGTTGAAGATTCGACAGGGTACGAGACCCAGTACTTC. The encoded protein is CSVEDSTGYETQYF.

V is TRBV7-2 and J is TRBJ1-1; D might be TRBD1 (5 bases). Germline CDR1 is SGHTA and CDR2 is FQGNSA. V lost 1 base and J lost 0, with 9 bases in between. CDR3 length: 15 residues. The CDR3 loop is CASSLDAGMNTEAFF. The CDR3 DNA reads TGTGCCAGCAGCTTAGACGCAGGGATGAACACTGAAGCTTTCTTT.

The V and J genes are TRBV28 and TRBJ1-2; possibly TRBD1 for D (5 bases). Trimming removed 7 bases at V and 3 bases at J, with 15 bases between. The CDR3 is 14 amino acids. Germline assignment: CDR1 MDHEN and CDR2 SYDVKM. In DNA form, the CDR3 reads TGTGCCAGCACCAGGGAGGCTACTTACTATGGCTACACCTTC. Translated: CASTREATYYGYTF.

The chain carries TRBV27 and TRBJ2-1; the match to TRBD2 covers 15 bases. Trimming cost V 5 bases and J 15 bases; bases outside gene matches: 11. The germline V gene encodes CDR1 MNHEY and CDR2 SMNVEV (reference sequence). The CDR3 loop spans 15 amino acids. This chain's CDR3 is CASSPPGLAGGHRFF. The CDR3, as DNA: TGTGCCAGCAGTCCGCCGGGACTAGCGGGGGGCCACCGGTTCTTC.

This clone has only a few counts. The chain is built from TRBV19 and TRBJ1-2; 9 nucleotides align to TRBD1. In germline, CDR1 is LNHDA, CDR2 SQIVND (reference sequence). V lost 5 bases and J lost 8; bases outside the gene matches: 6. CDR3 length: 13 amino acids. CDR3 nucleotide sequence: TGTGCCAGTAGTCAACAGGGGGCGGGCGGCTACACCTTC. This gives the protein CASSQQGAGGYTF.

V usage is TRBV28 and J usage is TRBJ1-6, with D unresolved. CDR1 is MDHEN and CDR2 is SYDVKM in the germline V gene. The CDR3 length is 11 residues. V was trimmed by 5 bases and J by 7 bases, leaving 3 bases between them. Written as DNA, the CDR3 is TGTGCCAGCAGTCAGAATTCACCCCTCCACTTT. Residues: CASSQNSPLHF.